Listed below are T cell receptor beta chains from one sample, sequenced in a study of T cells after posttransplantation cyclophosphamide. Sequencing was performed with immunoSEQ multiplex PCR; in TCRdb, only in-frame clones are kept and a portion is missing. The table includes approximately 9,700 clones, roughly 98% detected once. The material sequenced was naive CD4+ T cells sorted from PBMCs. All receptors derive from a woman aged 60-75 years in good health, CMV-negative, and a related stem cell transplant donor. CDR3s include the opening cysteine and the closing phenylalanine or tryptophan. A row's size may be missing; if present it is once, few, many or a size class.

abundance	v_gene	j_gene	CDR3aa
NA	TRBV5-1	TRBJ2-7	CASTPRAGGGYEQYF
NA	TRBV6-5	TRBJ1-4	CASSPGESEKLFF
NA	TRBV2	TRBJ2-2	CASGGATGELFF
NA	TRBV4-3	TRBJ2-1	CASRKLAGVDNEQFF
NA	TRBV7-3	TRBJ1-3	CASSQQGGNTIYF
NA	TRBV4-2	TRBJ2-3	CASSQEWTYDAQYF
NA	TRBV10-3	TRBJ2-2	CAIRTSGGIHTGELFF
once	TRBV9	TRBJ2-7	CASSPLREGAEQYF
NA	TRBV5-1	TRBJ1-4	CASSFGATNEKLFF
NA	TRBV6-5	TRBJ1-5	CASSIGVFSNQPQHF
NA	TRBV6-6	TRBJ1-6	CASSYSSTDVNSPLHF
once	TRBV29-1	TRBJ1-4	CSVGLYRGINEKLFF
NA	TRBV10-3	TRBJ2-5	CAISDDLSGETQYF
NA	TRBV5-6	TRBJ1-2	CASSSLGDRGYGYTF
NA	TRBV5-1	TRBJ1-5	CASSPTDSGNQPQHF
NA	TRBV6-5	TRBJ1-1	CASSYSIVGGTEAFF
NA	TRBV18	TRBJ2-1	CASSLDRDRGYNEQFF
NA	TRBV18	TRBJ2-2	CASSRQGGELFF
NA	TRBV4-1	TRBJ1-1	CASSQAWGQPNTEAFF
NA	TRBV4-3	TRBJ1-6	CASSLGQGTSPLHF
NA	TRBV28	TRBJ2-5	CASGNRVGGTQYF
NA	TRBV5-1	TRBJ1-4	CASSLGLGGYEKLFF
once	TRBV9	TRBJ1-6	CASSVNSNSPLHF
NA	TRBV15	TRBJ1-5	CATSADTISNQPQHF
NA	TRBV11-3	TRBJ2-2	CASSVQSNTGELFF
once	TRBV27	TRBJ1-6	CASSLRDRGNSPLHF
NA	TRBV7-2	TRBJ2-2	CASSPRQVLNTGELFF
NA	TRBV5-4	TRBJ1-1	CASSLPGQLNTEAFF
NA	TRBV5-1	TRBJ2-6	CASSSGQPTSGANVLTF
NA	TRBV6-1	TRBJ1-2	CASTPLGGYGYTF
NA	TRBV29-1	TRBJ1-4	CSARQGGEKLFF
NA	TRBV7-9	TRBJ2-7	CASSLGTGNYEQYF
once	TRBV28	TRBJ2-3	CASSAPGLAGYTDTQYF
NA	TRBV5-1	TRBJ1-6	CASSLAGQAYSPLHF
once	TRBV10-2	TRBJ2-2	CASNVAGVWDTGELFF
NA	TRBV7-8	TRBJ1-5	CASSLDWAGLQPQHF
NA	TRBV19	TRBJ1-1	CASIRTRLLNTEAFF
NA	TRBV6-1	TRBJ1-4	CASSAQGAANEKLFF
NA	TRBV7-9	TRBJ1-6	CASSLLSGYNSPLHF
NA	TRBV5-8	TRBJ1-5	CASSYSGGQPQHF
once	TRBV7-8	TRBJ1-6	CASSFRDSPLHF
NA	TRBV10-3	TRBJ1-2	CAITQGLNYGYTF
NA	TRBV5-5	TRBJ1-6	CASSLMEQGVSPLHF
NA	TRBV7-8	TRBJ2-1	CASSLAGGNEQFF
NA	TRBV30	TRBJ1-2	CAWSVGVAGDGYTF
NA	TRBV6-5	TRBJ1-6	CASSGPGGSPLHF
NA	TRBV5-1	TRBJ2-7	CASSLGGSVYKQYF
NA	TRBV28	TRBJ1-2	CASSSPTRQGAAGYTF
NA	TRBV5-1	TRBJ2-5	CASSQDSQETQYF
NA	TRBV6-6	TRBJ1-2	CASSYRDRESYTF
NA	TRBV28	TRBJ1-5	CASGLRGTPGQPQHF
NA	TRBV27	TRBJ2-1	CASSLWASGGNEQFF
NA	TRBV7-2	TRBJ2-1	CASSQRETTGNEQFF
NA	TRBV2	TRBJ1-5	CASLEGENQPQHF
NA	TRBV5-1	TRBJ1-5	CASSSLGPPGNQPQHF
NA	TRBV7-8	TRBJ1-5	CASSPRLALVSNQPQHF
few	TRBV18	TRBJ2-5	CASSPLDRQETQYF